This T cell receptor beta chain was sequenced for a study of blood T cell repertoires in COVID-19. Germline assignment: CDR1 SGHNT and CDR2 YYREEE (reference sequence). The CDR3 length is 13 residues. Trimming stripped 0 bases from V and 6 bases from J, with 6 bases between. TCRdb's copy holds only in-frame clones and misses some; the assay was immunoSEQ multiplex PCR. The profile shows about 63,000 clones, around 90% of them singletons. The chain recombines TRBV5-4 with TRBJ2-2; D ambiguous. This TCR was sampled from a human donor in a cohort sampled during active COVID-19. Sequencing was done on a sample of peripheral blood. Here the CDR3 DNA reads TGTGCCAGCAGCTTGGGTGAGGCCGGGGAGCTGTTTTTT. This gives the protein CASSLGEAGELFF. Complete variable domain (other parts from reference TRBV5-4 and TRBJ2-2): ETGVTQSPTHLIKTRGQQVTLRCSSQSGHNTVSWYQQALGQGPQFIFQYYREEENGRGNFPPRFSGLQFPNYSSELNVNALELDDSALYLCASSLGEAGELFFGEGSRLTVL.